Listed below are T cell receptor beta chains from one sample, sequenced in a study of technical replicates of blood from a handful of donors. TCRdb's copy holds only in-frame clones and misses some; the assay was immunoSEQ multiplex PCR. The sample includes some 80,000 clones, about 94% seen only once; the top ten take about 0.4%. What was sequenced was T cells isolated from PBMCs. The receptor set was obtained from a human donor in good health. The CDR3 runs from the conserved cysteine through the conserved F or W. A D gene is named only where the DNA matches it firmly. Some rows have no size entry. The others give once, few or many, or a class for an expanded clone.

j_gene: TRBJ1-4; v_gene: TRBV11-3; abundance: NA; d_gene: NA; CDR3aa: CASSTSRVVSEKLFF; CDR3nt: TGTGCCAGCAGCACATCCAGGGTCGTAAGTGAAAAACTGTTTTTT
j_gene: TRBJ2-1; v_gene: TRBV30; abundance: NA; d_gene: TRBD2; CDR3aa: CAWSLGLAGEGNEQFF; CDR3nt: TGTGCCTGGAGCCTCGGACTAGCGGGAGAGGGGAATGAGCAGTTCTTC
j_gene: TRBJ2-7; v_gene: TRBV9; abundance: once; d_gene: TRBD1; CDR3aa: CASSVGQGFYEQYF; CDR3nt: TGTGCCAGCAGCGTAGGACAGGGGTTCTACGAGCAGTACTTC
j_gene: TRBJ1-1; v_gene: TRBV9; abundance: NA; d_gene: NA; CDR3aa: CASSVAGGINTEAFF; CDR3nt: TGTGCCAGCAGCGTAGCCGGCGGAATTAACACTGAAGCTTTCTTT
j_gene: TRBJ2-7; v_gene: TRBV18; abundance: NA; d_gene: TRBD1; CDR3aa: CASSSGQDYEQYF; CDR3nt: TGTGCCAGCTCATCAGGACAGGACTACGAGCAGTACTTC
j_gene: TRBJ1-2; v_gene: TRBV6-5; abundance: NA; d_gene: NA; CDR3aa: CASRLFDRTRDGYTF; CDR3nt: TGTGCCAGCAGACTTTTTGACAGGACACGCGATGGCTACACCTTC
j_gene: TRBJ1-5; v_gene: TRBV18; abundance: NA; d_gene: TRBD1; CDR3aa: CASSPNFEDRTGLSNQPQHF; CDR3nt: TGTGCCAGCTCACCGAATTTCGAAGACAGGACAGGCCTTAGCAATCAGCCCCAGCATTTT
j_gene: TRBJ2-5; v_gene: TRBV6-5; abundance: NA; d_gene: NA; CDR3aa: CASSLLLRGETQYF; CDR3nt: TGTGCCAGCAGTCTACTCCTCAGGGGAGAGACCCAGTACTTC
j_gene: TRBJ1-3; v_gene: TRBV29-1; abundance: NA; d_gene: NA; CDR3aa: CSVSVSSGNTIYF; CDR3nt: TGCAGCGTTTCAGTATCATCTGGAAACACCATATATTTT
j_gene: TRBJ1-5; v_gene: TRBV30; abundance: NA; d_gene: TRBD1; CDR3aa: CAWSVGPGTGNQPQHF; CDR3nt: TGTGCCTGGAGTGTAGGCCCCGGGACAGGTAATCAGCCCCAGCATTTT
j_gene: TRBJ2-2; v_gene: TRBV28; abundance: NA; d_gene: NA; CDR3aa: CASSWTVATGELFF; CDR3nt: TGTGCCAGCAGTTGGACAGTGGCCACCGGGGAGCTGTTTTTT
j_gene: TRBJ1-5; v_gene: TRBV27; abundance: NA; d_gene: TRBD1; CDR3aa: CASSLFGTGALYQPQHF; CDR3nt: TGTGCCAGCAGTTTATTTGGGACAGGGGCGTTATATCAGCCCCAGCATTTT
j_gene: TRBJ2-3; v_gene: TRBV5-6; abundance: once; d_gene: TRBD1; CDR3aa: CASSLSPGGSDTQYF; CDR3nt: TGTGCCAGCAGCTTGTCCCCAGGGGGCTCCGATACGCAGTATTTT